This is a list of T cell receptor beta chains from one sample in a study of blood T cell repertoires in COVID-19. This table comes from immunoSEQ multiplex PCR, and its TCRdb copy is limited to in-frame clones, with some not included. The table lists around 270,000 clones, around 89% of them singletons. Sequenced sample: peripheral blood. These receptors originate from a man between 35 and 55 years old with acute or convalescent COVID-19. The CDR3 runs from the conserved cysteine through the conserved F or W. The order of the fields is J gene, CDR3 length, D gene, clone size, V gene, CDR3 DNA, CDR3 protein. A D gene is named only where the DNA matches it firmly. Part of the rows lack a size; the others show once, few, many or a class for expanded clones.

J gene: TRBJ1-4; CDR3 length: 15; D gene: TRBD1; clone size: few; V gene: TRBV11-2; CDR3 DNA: TGTGCCAGCAGATCTACAGGGGCAACTAATGAAAAACTGTTTTTT; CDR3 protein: CASRSTGATNEKLFF
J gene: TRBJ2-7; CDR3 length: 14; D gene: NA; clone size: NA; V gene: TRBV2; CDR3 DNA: TGTGCCAGCAGACGGACAACGAGCTCCTACGAGCAGTACTTC; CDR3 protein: CASRRTTSSYEQYF
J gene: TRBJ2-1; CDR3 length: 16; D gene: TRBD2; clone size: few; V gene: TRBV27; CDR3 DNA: TGTGCCAGCAGTTTGATTCCTGCGGGGGGGCTAAATGAGCAGTTCTTC; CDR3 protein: CASSLIPAGGLNEQFF
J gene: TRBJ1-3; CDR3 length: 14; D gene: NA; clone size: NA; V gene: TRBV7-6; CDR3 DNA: TGTGCCAGCAGCCGGGCAGGGCCGGGTGACACCATATATTTT; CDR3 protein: CASSRAGPGDTIYF
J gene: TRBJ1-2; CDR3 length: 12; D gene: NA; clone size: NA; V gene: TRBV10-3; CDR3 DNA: TGTGCCCTCAGCCTAAGGGGGTCTGGCTACACCTTC; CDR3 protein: CALSLRGSGYTF
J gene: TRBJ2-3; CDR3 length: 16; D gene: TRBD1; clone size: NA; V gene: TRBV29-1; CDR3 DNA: TGCAGCGTTGATTTTTGGGACAGGGCTCCGGCAGATACGCAGTATTTT; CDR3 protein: CSVDFWDRAPADTQYF
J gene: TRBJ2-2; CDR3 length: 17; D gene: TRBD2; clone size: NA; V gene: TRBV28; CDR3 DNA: TGTGCCAGCAGCATTATAGCGGGGGGTTCGGGCACCGGGGAGCTGTTTTTT; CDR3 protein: CASSIIAGGSGTGELFF
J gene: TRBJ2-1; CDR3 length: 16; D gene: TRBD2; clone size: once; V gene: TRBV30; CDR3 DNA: TGTGCCTGGAGTGTCCTCCTAGCGGGGGAGGGAAATGAGCAGTTCTTC; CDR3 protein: CAWSVLLAGEGNEQFF
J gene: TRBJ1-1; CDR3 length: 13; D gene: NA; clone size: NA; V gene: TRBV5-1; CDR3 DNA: TGCGCCAGCAGGGCAGGGATAGGCACTGAAGCTTTCTTT; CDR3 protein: CASRAGIGTEAFF
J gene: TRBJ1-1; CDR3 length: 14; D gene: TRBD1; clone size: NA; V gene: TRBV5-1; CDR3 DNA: TGCGCCAGCAGTTTGCCGGGACAGGGTACTGAAGCTTTCTTT; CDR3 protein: CASSLPGQGTEAFF
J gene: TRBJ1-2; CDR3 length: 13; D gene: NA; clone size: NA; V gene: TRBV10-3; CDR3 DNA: TGTGCCATCAGTGAGTCCGGGGTCGGTGGCTACACCTTC; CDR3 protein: CAISESGVGGYTF
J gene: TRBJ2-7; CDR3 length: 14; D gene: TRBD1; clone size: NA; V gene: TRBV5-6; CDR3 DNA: TGTGCCAGCAGCTTACCCAAACAGGGGCGCCTGCAGTACTTC; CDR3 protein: CASSLPKQGRLQYF
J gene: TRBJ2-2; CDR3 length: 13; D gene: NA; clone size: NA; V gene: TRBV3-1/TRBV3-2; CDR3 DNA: TGTGCCAGCCTGGAGACGAACACCGGGGAGCTGTTTTTT; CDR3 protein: CASLETNTGELFF
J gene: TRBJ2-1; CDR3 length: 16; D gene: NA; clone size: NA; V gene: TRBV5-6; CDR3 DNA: TGTGCCAGCATCCGGTGGGGAGAGAGCTCCTACAATGAGCAGTTCTTC; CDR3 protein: CASIRWGESSYNEQFF